This T cell receptor beta chain emerged from a study of blood T cell repertoires in COVID-19. This clone occurred once. The germline V and J ends were trimmed by 5 bases and 7 bases, with 9 bases remaining between them. There are 12 residues in the CDR3. Germline V gene data show CDR1 as SGHTA and CDR2 as FQGNSA. Produced via immunoSEQ multiplex PCR; TCRdb's table is partial and in-frame only. This table holds some 180,000 clones, around nine tenths found once. The clonotype originates from a man in his fifties who had recovered from COVID-19. The chain recombines TRBV7-2 with TRBJ2-1; possibly TRBD2 for D (5 bases). The specimen was peripheral blood. The CDR3 sequence is CASSRTGNEQFF. The DNA for the CDR3 is TGTGCCAGCAGCCGGACGGGGAATGAGCAGTTCTTC. Based on the CDR3 plus reference TRBV7-2 and TRBJ2-1, the full variable domain is GAGVSQSPSNKVTEKGKDVELRCDPISGHTALYWYRQSLGQGLEFLIYFQGNSAPDKSGLPSDRFSAERTGGSVSTLTIQRTQQEDSAVYLCASSRTGNEQFFGPGTRLTVL.